This T cell receptor beta chain was recovered during a study of T cells in Graves' hyperthyroidism and ophthalmopathy. RNA transcripts were the template for amplifying TCR beta CDR3 regions. HTBI primers were the set used in a first-round RT-PCR of the TCR CDR3. Each CDR3 protein is one row after TCRdb ran MiXCR on the multiplex PCR reads. Among a few hundred thousand distinct CDR3 sequences, approximately 15% were seen once, and the ten largest hold under 7%. The CDR3 runs 13 residues. Germline V gene data show CDR1 as LNHDA and CDR2 as SQIVND (reference sequence). V lost 7 bases, J lost 6 bases, and 7 bases stayed unmatched.

This chain links TRBV19 with TRBJ2-7; TRBD1 agrees at 9 bases. The sample taken for sequencing was blood. The sequence was obtained from a woman aged 30 to 39 with Graves' hyperthyroidism that later progressed to Graves' ophthalmopathy. DNA of the CDR3: TGTGCCAGTACAACGACAGGGGGGGCCGAGCAGTACTTC. Protein: CASTTTGGAEQYF.